The next 10 T cell receptor beta chains were all read from a single sample in a study of T cell responses to AZD1222 COVID-19 vaccine. TCRdb's table, derived via immunoSEQ multiplex PCR, lists solely in-frame clones and lacks some. Among 130,000 or so clones listed, about nine tenths were seen once. Sequenced here: peripheral blood, sampled on day 0 of AZD1222 vaccination. The receptors were gathered from an adult in good health.

J is TRBJ2-7 and V is TRBV5-1, with 15 bases aligning to TRBD2. Looked up from germline, CDR1 is SGHRS and CDR2 is YFSETQ. CDR3 length: 15 residues. V lost 3 bases and J lost 6; bases outside the gene matches: 4. CDR3 protein: CASSSGLAGGGEQYF. The CDR3 nucleotides are TGCGCCAGCAGCTCGGGACTAGCGGGAGGCGGCGAGCAGTACTTC.

CDR3 in amino acids: CSVVLGTGVREQYF. DNA of the CDR3: TGCAGCGTTGTACTCGGGACAGGGGTTCGTGAGCAGTACTTC. This chain joins TRBV29-1 and TRBJ2-7, with 10 nucleotides matching TRBD1. Looked up from germline, CDR1 is SQVTM and CDR2 is ANQGSEA. The CDR3 is made up of 14 amino acids. J gave up 7 bases and V 4 bases, and 10 bases lay outside the gene matches.

The CDR3 DNA follows: TGTGCCAGCACTGGCAGGAACTATGGCTACACCTTC. It specifies CASTGRNYGYTF. This sequence joins TRBV7-9 and TRBJ1-2; no firm D call. Germline CDR1 is SEHNR and CDR2 is FQNEAQ (reference sequence). V was pared by 7 bases and J by 2 bases, with 8 bases between. The CDR3 spans 12 residues.

This clone was observed a single time. V usage is TRBV6-6 and J usage is TRBJ2-1; TRBD2 agrees at 11 bases. With 5 bases clipped from V and 5 bases from J, the junction kept 11 bases outside the gene matches. This CDR3 contains 17 residues. From germline, CDR1 is MNHNY and CDR2 SVGAGI (reference sequence). CDR3 protein: CASSQNNLAGGHNEQFF. The CDR3 region has the DNA TGTGCCAGCAGTCAAAACAACCTAGCGGGAGGCCACAATGAGCAGTTCTTC.

The chain joins TRBV19 to TRBJ1-5; D is undetermined. Per the germline V gene, CDR1 is LNHDA and CDR2 is SQIVND (reference sequence). Trimming cost V 5 bases and J 0 bases, with 20 bases left between them. CDR3 size: 18 residues. The CDR3 protein is CASSVTTLTLYSNQPQHF. CDR3 in DNA: TGTGCCAGTAGTGTGACAACGTTAACGCTTTATAGCAATCAGCCCCAGCATTTT.

The chain combines TRBV4-3 with TRBJ1-5; no definite D call. In germline, CDR1 is LGHNA, CDR2 YSLEER. Trimming took 0 bases from V and 7 from J, leaving 13 bases between them. The CDR3 is 15 residues long. CDR3 in DNA: TGCGCCAGCAGCCAAGATCTGTCGGTTCCCCAGCCCCAGCATTTT. Residues: CASSQDLSVPQPQHF.

CDR3 coding DNA: TGTGCCAGCAGTTACTCGGGGCAGGGGAATTCACCCCTCCACTTT. Its translation is CASSYSGQGNSPLHF. The J gene is TRBJ1-6, the V gene TRBV6-6, with TRBD1 as a possible D gene (6 bases). The germline V gene has CDR1 MNHNY and CDR2 SVGAGI (reference sequence). This CDR3 comprises 15 residues. V was shortened by 0 bases and J by 7 bases, with 10 bases between the two germline ends.

The V call is TRBV6-5, the J call TRBJ1-3; no reliable D call. V was cut by 6 bases and J by 0 bases, with 6 bases left in between. Germline values: CDR1 MNHEY, CDR2 SVGAGI. This CDR3 spans 13 amino acids. In DNA form, the CDR3 reads TGTGCCAGCAGCCCCTCCTCTGGAAACACCATATATTTT. This encodes CASSPSSGNTIYF.

V usage is TRBV28 and J usage is TRBJ2-1, with 10 bases aligning to TRBD2. The V and J ends lost 6 bases and 7 bases, in that order; junction bases with no gene match: 9. CDR1 is MDHEN, CDR2 SYDVKM, per germline. The CDR3 has 15 residues. This CDR3 reads CASSSTSGTRNEQFF. The CDR3 nucleotides are TGTGCCAGCAGCTCAACTAGCGGGACTCGAAATGAGCAGTTCTTC.

This clone was detected only a few times. The chain employs TRBV2 and TRBJ2-2, with a possible D match to TRBD1 (6 bases). The CDR3 is 15 residues long. Germline V lookup: CDR1 SNHLY, CDR2 FYNNEI. Trimming took off 7 bases at V and 4 bases at J, with 16 bases between the two ends. CDR3 nucleotides: TGTGCCAGCACCCCCCGGGTGACAGGCACCGGGGAGCTGTTTTTT. This sequence encodes CASTPRVTGTGELFF. Filled out from reference TRBV2 and TRBJ2-2, the complete variable domain reads EPEVTQTPSHQVTQMGQEVILRCVPISNHLYFYWYRQILGQKVEFLVSFYNNEISEKSEIFDDQFSVERPDGSNFTLKIRSTKLEDSAMYFCASTPRVTGTGELFFGEGSRLTVL.